A selection of T cell receptor beta chains follows, all from one sample in a study of cytomegalovirus exposure and HLA in healthy donors. Sequencing was performed with immunoSEQ multiplex PCR; in TCRdb, only in-frame clones are kept and a portion is missing. The sample has about 130,000 clones; around 72% are singletons. The sample consisted of PBMCs. Receptors were obtained from a man younger than 30 in good health and CMV-seropositive. The CDR3 runs from the conserved cysteine through the conserved F or W. The order of the fields is V gene, clone size, J gene, D gene, CDR3 DNA, CDR3 protein. D genes are given only for firm matches. Rows may omit the clone size; those that give it use once, few, many or a size class.

TRBV9	NA	TRBJ2-1	NA	TGTGCCAGCAGCCCCGGTCGGACTCACTACAATGAGCAGTTCTTC	CASSPGRTHYNEQFF
TRBV4-2	NA	TRBJ1-1	NA	TGTGCCAGCAGCCCTCGAGGCGCAGGGACTCTCATGAACACTGAAGCTTTCTTT	CASSPRGAGTLMNTEAFF
TRBV29-1	NA	TRBJ2-3	NA	TGCAGCGTTGAGTCCGGTATATCAGATACGCAGTATTTT	CSVESGISDTQYF
TRBV7-3	NA	TRBJ2-7	NA	TGTGCCAGCAGCTTAAGGGGGGACTCAGCTACCTACGAGCAGTACTTC	CASSLRGDSATYEQYF
TRBV4-3	NA	TRBJ2-7	NA	TGCGCCAGCAGCCAAGTAGTAACCTACGAGCAGTACTTC	CASSQVVTYEQYF
TRBV2	few	TRBJ1-1	NA	TGTGCCAGCACCCTTCTGCGGGGCTCAACTGAAGCTTTCTTT	CASTLLRGSTEAFF
TRBV4-2	few	TRBJ2-7	TRBD1	TGTGCCAGCAGCCAAGAATACAGGGGGTACGAGCAGTACTTC	CASSQEYRGYEQYF
TRBV5-1	NA	TRBJ2-3	NA	TGCGCCAGCAGCTTGGATGGGGGACTTAGCACAGATACGCAGTATTTT	CASSLDGGLSTDTQYF
TRBV4-1	NA	TRBJ2-7	TRBD2	TGCGCCAGCAGCGCGGGACTAGCGCGACCCTACGAGCAGTACTTC	CASSAGLARPYEQYF
TRBV4-1	NA	TRBJ1-2	NA	TGCGCCAGCAGCCAAGATTCAACAGGAGCTAGAAGGGGTTATGGCTACACCTTC	CASSQDSTGARRGYGYTF
TRBV14	NA	TRBJ2-7	NA	TGTGCCAGCAGCCAAGGCCCAGGGGATTACGAGCAGTACTTC	CASSQGPGDYEQYF
TRBV27	NA	TRBJ2-3	TRBD1	TGTGCCAGCACCCGACAGGGATCGGGAGATACGCAGTATTTT	CASTRQGSGDTQYF
TRBV2	NA	TRBJ2-7	NA	TGTGCCAGCAGTCGCGAGCGGGACACCTACGAGCAGTACTTC	CASSRERDTYEQYF
TRBV4-3	NA	TRBJ2-5	TRBD1	TGCGCCAGCAGCCAAAGAAGGGACAGGGTCCAAGAGACCCAGTACTTC	CASSQRRDRVQETQYF
TRBV27	NA	TRBJ2-6	NA	TGTGCCAGCAGTTTTACTGGGGCCAACGTCCTGACTTTC	CASSFTGANVLTF
TRBV5-1	NA	TRBJ1-5	TRBD1	TGCGCCAGCAGCCCCGGACAGGGTGCTCAGCCCCAGCATTTT	CASSPGQGAQPQHF
TRBV9	NA	TRBJ2-7	NA	TGTGCCAGCAGCGTGGGGGGTTCCTCCTACGAGCAGTACTTC	CASSVGGSSYEQYF
TRBV29-1	few	TRBJ2-5	NA	TGCAGCGTGCTCAGGGGAGGGGAGACCCAGTACTTC	CSVLRGGETQYF
TRBV7-6	NA	TRBJ2-1	TRBD2	TGTGCCAGCAGCTATCGACTAGCGGGGGCCCAGAACTCCTACAATGAGCAGTTCTTC	CASSYRLAGAQNSYNEQFF
TRBV28	NA	TRBJ2-5	TRBD2	TGTGCCAGCAGTTCCGGACAGCGGGGGGGAGAGCAGTACTTC	CASSSGQRGGEQYF
TRBV28	NA	TRBJ2-1	TRBD1	TGTGCCAGCTCTGGGACAGGCCTCTACAATGAGCAGTTCTTC	CASSGTGLYNEQFF
TRBV5-5	NA	TRBJ2-7	NA	TGTGCCAGCAGCTTGGCGGTCAGGACCTACGAGCAGTACTTC	CASSLAVRTYEQYF
TRBV5-1	NA	TRBJ2-1	NA	TGCGCCAGCAGCTTGGGTTGGTCGGGCTACAATGAGCAGTTCTTC	CASSLGWSGYNEQFF
TRBV15	NA	TRBJ2-1	NA	TGTGCCACCAGCCGGGACTCCTACAATGAGCAGTTCTTC	CATSRDSYNEQFF
TRBV7-2	NA	TRBJ2-7	NA	TGTGCCAGCAGCCTAGGGGGGGGCGTGCAGTACTTC	CASSLGGGVQYF
TRBV15	NA	TRBJ2-3	NA	TGTGCCACCAGCAGAGGCCACGGGGATACGCAGTATTTT	CATSRGHGDTQYF
TRBV28	once	TRBJ2-7	NA	TGTGCCAGCTACGGGAGCGGCTCCTACGAGCAGTACTTC	CASYGSGSYEQYF
TRBV28	NA	TRBJ2-5	TRBD1	TGTGCCAGCAGTTCATCCCCCGGGACAGGGGGGTCCCAGTACTTC	CASSSSPGTGGSQYF
TRBV5-1	NA	TRBJ1-4	NA	TGCGCCAGCAGCTATGGGGCCAGAGATGAAAAACTGTTTTTT	CASSYGARDEKLFF
TRBV7-9	NA	TRBJ2-7	NA	TGTGCCAGCAGCTTTACCGAGATCTCCTACGAGCAGTACTTC	CASSFTEISYEQYF
TRBV28	once	TRBJ2-1	NA	TGTGCCAGCAGTTTGTTCAGGGTGGGTGAGCAGTTCTTC	CASSLFRVGEQFF